Shown below are 27 T cell receptor beta chains from a single sample sequenced in a study of OX40 agonist ivuxolimab in advanced cancers. Using immunoSEQ multiplex PCR, the repertoire was profiled, and TCRdb retains in-frame clones only, with some absent. The table lists about 78,000 clones, roughly 92% of them singletons, with roughly 2.8% in the top ten. The specimen comprised CD4+ or CD8+ T cells sorted from blood, sampled in a trial of the OX40 agonist ivuxolimab. These receptors were obtained from an adult with an advanced solid tumor such as melanoma, head and neck, liver or kidney cancer.

This sequence joins TRBV28 and TRBJ2-7, with TRBD2 matching 10 bases. CDR3 size: 17 residues. With V trimmed by 5 bases and J by 2 bases, 12 bases remained unmatched. Germline loops: CDR1 MDHEN, CDR2 SYDVKM. CDR3 sequence: CASSTVISSGRAYEQYF. The CDR3 DNA sequence: TGTGCCAGCAGTACCGTTATATCCAGCGGGAGGGCCTACGAGCAGTACTTC. Filled out from reference TRBV28 and TRBJ2-7, the complete variable domain reads DVKVTQSSRYLVKRTGEKVFLECVQDMDHENMFWYRQDPGLGLRLIYFSYDVKMKEKGDIPEGYSVSREKKERFSLILESASTNQTSMYLCASSTVISSGRAYEQYFGPGTRLTVT.

This chain connects TRBV27 to TRBJ1-2; D remains ambiguous. This CDR3 region has 15 residues. V shed 5 bases and J shed 2 bases, with 15 bases lying between them. CDR1 MNHEY and CDR2 SMNVEV come from the germline V gene (reference sequence). CDR3 in amino acids: CASSLAPDGNYGYTF. The CDR3 nucleotides are TGTGCCAGCAGTCTAGCCCCGGACGGAAACTATGGCTACACCTTC.

V usage is TRBV14 and J usage is TRBJ1-1; TRBD1 aligns across 9 bases. Germline lookup yields CDR1 SGHDN and CDR2 FVKESK. CDR3 size: 17 residues. J gave up 4 bases and V 4 bases, and 13 bases lay outside the gene matches. This chain's CDR3 is CASSPIGTGKESTEAFF. In nucleotides, the CDR3 is TGTGCCAGCAGCCCGATTGGGACAGGGAAGGAAAGCACTGAAGCTTTCTTT.

The CDR3 region is CASSLVDEQYF. The CDR3 nucleotides read TGTGCCAGCAGCTTAGTTGACGAGCAGTACTTC. The J gene is TRBJ2-7, the V gene TRBV7-2; D call uncertain. Germline V gene lookup returns CDR1 SGHTA and CDR2 FQGNSA. Trimming stripped 1 base from V and 5 bases from J, with 3 bases between. The CDR3 covers 11 residues.

The CDR3 region is CAWSTQWETQYF. DNA for the CDR3: TGTGCCTGGAGTACCCAATGGGAGACCCAGTACTTC. This chain joins TRBV30 and TRBJ2-5; D remains ambiguous. The V gene lost 2 bases and the J gene lost 5 bases, with 9 bases spanning the gap. CDR1 GTSNPN and CDR2 SVGIG come from the germline V gene (reference sequence). The CDR3 runs to 12 residues.

The rearrangement uses TRBV5-5 and TRBJ1-2; tentative D call: TRBD1 (5 bases). The CDR3 has 15 residues. Trimming took off 2 bases at V and 4 bases at J, with 15 bases between the two ends. CDR1 and CDR2 from the germline V gene are SGHKS and YYEKEE (reference sequence). CDR3: CASSLGPGGTYGYTF. The CDR3 DNA follows: TGTGCCAGCAGCTTAGGCCCTGGGGGTACCTATGGCTACACCTTC.

The gene calls are TRBV5-8 and TRBJ2-3; D is unresolved. V dropped 0 bases and J dropped 5 bases, with 7 bases sitting between them. The CDR3 sequence is 13 residues long. Germline CDR1 reads SGHTS; CDR2 reads YDEGEE. CDR3 DNA sequence: TGTGCCAGCAGCTTGGGCCGAGGAGATACGCAGTATTTT. Its protein product is CASSLGRGDTQYF. Using reference TRBV5-8 and TRBJ2-3 for the parts outside the CDR3, the full variable domain is EAGVTQSPTHLIKTRGQQATLRCSPISGHTSVYWYQQALGLGLQFLLWYDEGEERNRGNFPPRFSGRQFPNYSSELNVNALELEDSALYLCASSLGRGDTQYFGPGTRLTVL.

This clone was seen only a few times. CDR3 protein: CASSLDWGLGQFF. CDR3 nucleotide sequence: TGTGCCAGCAGCCTGGATTGGGGGCTCGGGCAGTTCTTC. V usage is TRBV7-2 and J usage is TRBJ2-1, with D tentatively TRBD1 (6 bases). The CDR3 is 13 amino acids. The V end was cut by 5 bases, the J end by 12 bases, with 17 bases between. Germline CDR1 is SGHTA and CDR2 is FQGNSA.

The chain combines TRBV5-1 with TRBJ2-2, with 9 bases fitting TRBD2. Trimming took 4 bases from V and 3 from J; bases not matched to a gene: 13. Germline V gives CDR1 SGHRS, CDR2 YFSETQ. CDR3 size: 18 residues. CDR3 nucleotides: TGCGCCAGCAGCACCCGGAGAGGCGGGGGGGTTGACACCGGGGAGCTGTTTTTT. Amino acids: CASSTRRGGGVDTGELFF.

The chain joins TRBV5-1 to TRBJ2-7, with TRBD1 matching 10 bases. There are 13 residues in the CDR3. V was clipped by 5 bases and J by 6 bases; unmatched bases: 5. Germline V lookup: CDR1 SGHRS, CDR2 YFSETQ. CDR3 nucleotide sequence: TGCGCCAGCAGAAGACAGGGGGCCGGCGAGCAGTACTTC. Translation gives CASRRQGAGEQYF.

The chain joins TRBV6-5 to TRBJ2-7; 9 bases map to TRBD2. Trimming cost V 6 bases and J 7 bases; bases outside gene matches: 13. The CDR3 consists of 15 residues. CDR1 and CDR2 (germline): MNHEY, SVGAGI. CDR3 loop: CASRPRGGASREQYF. In DNA form, the CDR3 reads TGTGCCAGCAGACCGCGCGGGGGGGCGAGTCGGGAGCAGTACTTC.

The V gene is TRBV2, the J gene TRBJ1-4; tentatively, D is TRBD1 (5 bases). CDR3 size: 14 residues. V lost 5 bases and J lost 2, with 9 bases in between. Germline CDR1 SNHLY, CDR2 FYNNEI. For the CDR3, the DNA is TGTGCCAGCAGTAGACAGAGCACTAATGAAAAACTGTTTTTT. Residues: CASSRQSTNEKLFF. Complete variable domain (other parts from reference TRBV2 and TRBJ1-4): EPEVTQTPSHQVTQMGQEVILRCVPISNHLYFYWYRQILGQKVEFLVSFYNNEISEKSEIFDDQFSVERPDGSNFTLKIRSTKLEDSAMYFCASSRQSTNEKLFFGSGTQLSVL.

The rearrangement joins TRBV6-5 to TRBJ2-6; no firm D call. The CDR3 sequence is 15 residues long. Per the germline V gene, CDR1 is MNHEY and CDR2 is SVGAGI. V lost 6 bases to trimming and J lost 0 bases, with 9 bases between them. The DNA of the CDR3 is TGTGCCAGCAGGCATCGGTTCTCTGGGGCCAACGTCCTGACTTTC. Its protein is CASRHRFSGANVLTF.

This chain uses TRBV5-6 with TRBJ1-2; D gene unclear. CDR3 length equals 16 residues. V dropped 0 bases and J dropped 4 bases, with 16 bases sitting between them. Germline V gene lookup returns CDR1 SGHDT and CDR2 YYEEEE. CDR3 DNA sequence: TGTGCCAGCAGCTTGGGGACTACCCGCTGGGGCTATGGCTACACCTTC. It translates to CASSLGTTRWGYGYTF.

The V call is TRBV18, the J call TRBJ1-4; a possible D gene is TRBD1 (6 bases). In germline, CDR1 is KGHSH, CDR2 LQKENI. The CDR3 consists of 16 residues. V was cut by 8 bases and J by 1 base, with 17 bases left in between. CDR3 sequence reads: CASRPGGSRTNEKLFF. Written as DNA, the CDR3 is TGTGCCAGCCGGCCGGGGGGCTCGAGAACTAATGAAAAACTGTTTTTT.

The genes are TRBV7-2 and TRBJ2-2; TRBD2 matches at 11 bases. The germline V gene encodes CDR1 SGHTA and CDR2 FQGNSA. The CDR3 covers 15 residues. After removal of 1 base from V and 5 bases from J, the junction contained 0 bases not matched to a gene. As DNA, the CDR3 is TGTGCCAGCAGCTTAGGACTAGCGGGGACCGGGGAGCTGTTTTTT. It specifies CASSLGLAGTGELFF.

The chain carries TRBV4-2 and TRBJ2-6; D remains unclear. The CDR3 runs 15 residues. The germline V gene encodes CDR1 LGHNA and CDR2 YNFKEQ. The V gene lost 0 bases and the J gene lost 3 bases, with 6 bases spanning the gap. As DNA, the CDR3 is TGTGCCAGCAGCCAAGATGGCGGTGGGGCCAACGTCCTGACTTTC. Its protein product is CASSQDGGGANVLTF.

This chain connects TRBV6-5 to TRBJ2-7; perhaps TRBD2 as D (7 bases). V was pared by 4 bases and J by 10 bases, with 26 bases between. The CDR3 runs to 16 residues. CDR1 is MNHEY, CDR2 SVGAGI, per germline. The CDR3 region is CASSSLGGAPPRLQYF. The CDR3 nucleotides read TGTGCCAGCAGTTCGCTAGGGGGGGCCCCTCCTAGACTACAGTACTTC.

The chain employs TRBV5-1 and TRBJ1-4, with 8 bases fitting TRBD1. With V trimmed by 5 bases and J by 0 bases, 0 bases remained unmatched. CDR3 size: 14 residues. Looked up from germline, CDR1 is SGHRS and CDR2 is YFSETQ. CDR3 loop: CASRGQATNEKLFF. The CDR3 DNA sequence: TGCGCCAGCAGGGGACAGGCAACTAATGAAAAACTGTTTTTT.

The chain couples TRBV6-5 to TRBJ2-3; the D gene is possibly TRBD2 (6 bases). The CDR3 is 14 amino acids. V lost 8 bases and J 5 bases, leaving 17 bases between the germline ends. Germline CDR1 MNHEY, CDR2 SVGAGI. The CDR3: CASSAGLRLDTQYF. Here the CDR3 DNA reads TGTGCCAGCTCCGCGGGACTCCGCCTAGATACGCAGTATTTT.

V and J are TRBV11-2 and TRBJ1-1; D remains unclear. V gave up 4 bases and J gave up 1 base, with 10 bases separating them. The CDR3 consists of 14 residues. CDR1 is SGHAT and CDR2 is FQNNGV in the germline V gene. Here the CDR3 DNA reads TGTGCCAGCAGCTCCCCGGTTAGGAACACTGAAGCTTTCTTT. It is translated as CASSSPVRNTEAFF. Looking up the rest from reference TRBV11-2 and TRBJ1-1 gives the full variable domain: EAGVAQSPRYKIIEKRQSVAFWCNPISGHATLYWYQQILGQGPKLLIQFQNNGVVDDSQLPKDRFSAERLKGVDSTLKIQPAKLEDSAVYLCASSSPVRNTEAFFGQGTRLTVV.

The chain joins TRBV6-4 to TRBJ2-3; 8 bases are shared with TRBD2. Germline values: CDR1 MRHNA, CDR2 SNTAGT. With V trimmed by 5 bases and J by 5 bases, 9 bases remained unmatched. This CDR3 region has 15 residues. The CDR3 here is CASSIQAGAGDTQYF. The CDR3 DNA sequence: TGTGCCAGCAGTATCCAAGCGGGGGCGGGAGATACGCAGTATTTT.

The gene calls are TRBV30 and TRBJ1-3, with no clear D. The CDR3 has 15 residues. Per germline, CDR1 GTSNPN and CDR2 SVGIG (reference sequence). The ends were cut back, 2 bases at V and 0 bases at J, with 11 bases in the middle. CDR3 nucleotides: TGTGCCTGGAGTTTGCGGGCCCGCTCTGGAAACACCATATATTTT. Protein product: CAWSLRARSGNTIYF. Drawing the rest from reference TRBV30 and TRBJ1-3, the complete variable domain is SQTIHQWPATLVQPVGSPLSLECTVEGTSNPNLYWYRQAAGRGLQLLFYSVGIGQISSEVPQNLSASRPQDRQFILSSKKLLLSDSGFYLCAWSLRARSGNTIYFGEGSWLTVV.

The CDR3 loop is CASSRGPNEKLFF. CDR3 in DNA: TGCGCCAGCAGCCGCGGACCGAATGAAAAACTGTTTTTT. The chain is built from TRBV10-1 and TRBJ1-4, with D uncertain. The length of the CDR3 is 13 residues. The V end lost 6 bases, the J end lost 5 bases, and 10 bases lay between the germline ends. Germline CDR1 WNHNN, CDR2 SYGVQD (reference sequence).

The chain is built from TRBV4-1 and TRBJ1-5; D is unresolved. Between the trimmed V and J ends, which lost 3 bases and 4 bases, there was a span of 4 bases. The CDR3 contains 12 residues. Germline CDR1 and CDR2: MGHRA and YSYEKL. The CDR3 sequence: CASSHPNQPQHF. The CDR3, as DNA: TGCGCCAGCAGCCACCCGAATCAGCCCCAGCATTTT.

The rearrangement uses TRBV7-9 and TRBJ2-3; 10 bases are a match to TRBD2. This CDR3 has 15 amino acids. The germline CDR1 and CDR2 sequences are SEHNR and FQNEAQ (reference sequence). V gave up 5 bases and J gave up 2 bases; unmatched junction bases: 4. In DNA, the CDR3 is TGTGCCAGCAGCCCACTAGCGGGAAACACAGATACGCAGTATTTT. Amino acids: CASSPLAGNTDTQYF.

This rearrangement joins TRBV7-2 to TRBJ2-7; 13 bases fit TRBD2. The CDR3 extends over 15 amino acids. Germline V gene sequence: CDR1 SGHTA, CDR2 FQGNSA. With V trimmed by 4 bases and J by 4 bases, 4 bases remained unmatched. The CDR3 spells CASSYGLAGEYEQYF. The CDR3 DNA reads as TGTGCCAGCAGCTATGGACTAGCGGGAGAATACGAGCAGTACTTC. The variable domain in full, completed from reference TRBV7-2 and TRBJ2-7, reads GAGVSQSPSNKVTEKGKDVELRCDPISGHTALYWYRQSLGQGLEFLIYFQGNSAPDKSGLPSDRFSAERTGGSVSTLTIQRTQQEDSAVYLCASSYGLAGEYEQYFGPGTRLTVT.